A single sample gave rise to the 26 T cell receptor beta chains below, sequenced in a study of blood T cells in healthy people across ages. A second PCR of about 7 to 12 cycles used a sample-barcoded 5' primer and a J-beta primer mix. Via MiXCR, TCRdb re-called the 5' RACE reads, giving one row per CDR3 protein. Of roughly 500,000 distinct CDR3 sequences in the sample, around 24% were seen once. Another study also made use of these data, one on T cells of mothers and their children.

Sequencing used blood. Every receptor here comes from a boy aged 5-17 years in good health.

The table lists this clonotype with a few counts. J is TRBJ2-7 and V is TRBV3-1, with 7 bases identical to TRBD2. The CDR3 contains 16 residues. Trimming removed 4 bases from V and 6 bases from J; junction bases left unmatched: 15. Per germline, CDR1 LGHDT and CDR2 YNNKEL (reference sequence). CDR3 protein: CASSPPVPSGAGEQYF. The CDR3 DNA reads TGTGCCAGCAGCCCCCCCGTCCCTAGCGGAGCTGGCGAGCAGTACTTC.

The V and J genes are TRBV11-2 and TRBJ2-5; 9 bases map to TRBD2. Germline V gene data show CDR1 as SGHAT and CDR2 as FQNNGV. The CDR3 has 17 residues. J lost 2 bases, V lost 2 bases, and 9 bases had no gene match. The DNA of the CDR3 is TGTGCCAGCAGCTTAAGAGGGACTAGCCTCAGACAAGAGACCCAGTACTTC. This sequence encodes CASSLRGTSLRQETQYF.

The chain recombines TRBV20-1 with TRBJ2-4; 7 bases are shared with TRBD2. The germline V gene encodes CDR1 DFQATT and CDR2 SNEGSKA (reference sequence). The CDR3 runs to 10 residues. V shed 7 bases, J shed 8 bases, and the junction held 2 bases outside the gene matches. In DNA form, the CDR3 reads TGCAGTGGTCGGGGGGACATTCAGTACTTC. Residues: CSGRGDIQYF.

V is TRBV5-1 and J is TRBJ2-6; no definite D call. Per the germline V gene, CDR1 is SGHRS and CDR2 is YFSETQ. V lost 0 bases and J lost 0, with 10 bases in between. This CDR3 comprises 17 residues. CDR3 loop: CASSLGSAFSGANVLTF. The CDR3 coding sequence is TGCGCCAGCAGCTTGGGCAGTGCTTTCTCTGGGGCCAACGTCCTGACTTTC.

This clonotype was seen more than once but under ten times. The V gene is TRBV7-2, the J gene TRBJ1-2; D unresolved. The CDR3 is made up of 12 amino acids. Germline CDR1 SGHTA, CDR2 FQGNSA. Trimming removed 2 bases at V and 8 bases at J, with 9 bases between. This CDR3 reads CASSLQARGYTF. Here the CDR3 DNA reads TGTGCCAGCAGCTTACAGGCGAGAGGCTACACCTTC.

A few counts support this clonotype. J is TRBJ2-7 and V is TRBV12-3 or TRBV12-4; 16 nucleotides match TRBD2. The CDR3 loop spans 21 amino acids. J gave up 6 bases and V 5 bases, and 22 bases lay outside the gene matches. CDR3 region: CASSPLGYQTGTSGGGREQYF. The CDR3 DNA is TGTGCCAGCAGTCCCCTGGGCTATCAAACGGGGACTAGCGGGGGGGGTCGCGAGCAGTACTTC.

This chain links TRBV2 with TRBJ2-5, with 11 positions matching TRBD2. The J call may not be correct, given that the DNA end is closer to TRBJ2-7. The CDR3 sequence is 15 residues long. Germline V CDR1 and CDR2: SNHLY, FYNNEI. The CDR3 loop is CASRGLAETNYEQYF. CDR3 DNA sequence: TGTGCCAGCAGGGGACTAGCGGAGACCAACTACGAGCAGTACTTC.

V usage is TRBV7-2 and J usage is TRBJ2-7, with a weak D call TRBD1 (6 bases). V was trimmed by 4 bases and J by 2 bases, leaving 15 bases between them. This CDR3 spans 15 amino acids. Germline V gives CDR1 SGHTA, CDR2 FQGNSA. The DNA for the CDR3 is TGTGCCAGCAGCTCCGGACAGAGTTCCCCCTACGAGCAGTACTTC. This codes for CASSSGQSSPYEQYF.

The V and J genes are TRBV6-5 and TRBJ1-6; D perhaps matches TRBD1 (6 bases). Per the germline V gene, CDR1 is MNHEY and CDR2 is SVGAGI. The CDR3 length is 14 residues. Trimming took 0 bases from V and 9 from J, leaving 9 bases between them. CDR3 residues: CASSYSQGGSPLHF. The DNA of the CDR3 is TGTGCCAGCAGTTACTCACAGGGAGGTTCACCCCTCCACTTT.

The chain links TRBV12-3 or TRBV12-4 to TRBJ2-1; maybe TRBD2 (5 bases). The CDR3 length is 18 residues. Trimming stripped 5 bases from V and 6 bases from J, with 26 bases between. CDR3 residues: CASSLSIAPSAQSNEQFF. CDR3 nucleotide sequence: TGTGCCAGCAGTCTCTCCATAGCGCCGTCGGCCCAATCCAATGAGCAGTTCTTC.

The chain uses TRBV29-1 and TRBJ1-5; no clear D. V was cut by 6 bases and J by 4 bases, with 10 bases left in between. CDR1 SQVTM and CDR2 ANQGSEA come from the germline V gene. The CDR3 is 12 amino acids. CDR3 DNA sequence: TGCAGCGTGGCCGGGATAAATCAGCCCCAGCATTTT. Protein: CSVAGINQPQHF.

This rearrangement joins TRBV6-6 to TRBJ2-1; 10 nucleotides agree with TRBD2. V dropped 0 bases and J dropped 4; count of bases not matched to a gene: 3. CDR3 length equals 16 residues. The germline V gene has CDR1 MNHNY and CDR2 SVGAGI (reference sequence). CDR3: CASSYSIAGGYNEQFF. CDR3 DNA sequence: TGTGCCAGCAGTTACTCCATAGCGGGGGGATACAATGAGCAGTTCTTC.

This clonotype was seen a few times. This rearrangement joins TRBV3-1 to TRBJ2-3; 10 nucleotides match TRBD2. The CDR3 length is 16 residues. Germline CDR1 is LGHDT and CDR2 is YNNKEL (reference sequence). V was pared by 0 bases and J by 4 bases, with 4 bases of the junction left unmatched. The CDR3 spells CASSQDWLAGADTQYF. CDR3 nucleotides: TGTGCCAGCAGCCAAGATTGGCTAGCGGGAGCAGATACGCAGTATTTT.

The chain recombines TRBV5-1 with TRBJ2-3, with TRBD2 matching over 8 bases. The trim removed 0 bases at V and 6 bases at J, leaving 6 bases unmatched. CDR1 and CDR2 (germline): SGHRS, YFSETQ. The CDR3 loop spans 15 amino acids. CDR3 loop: CASSLDGGAPDTQYF. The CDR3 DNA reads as TGCGCCAGCAGCTTGGACGGGGGGGCTCCCGATACGCAGTATTTT.

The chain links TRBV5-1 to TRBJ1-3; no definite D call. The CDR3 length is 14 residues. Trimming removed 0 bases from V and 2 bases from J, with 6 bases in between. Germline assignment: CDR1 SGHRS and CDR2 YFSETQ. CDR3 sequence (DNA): TGCGCCAGCAGCTTGGCTGGTGCTGGAAACACCATATATTTT. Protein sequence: CASSLAGAGNTIYF. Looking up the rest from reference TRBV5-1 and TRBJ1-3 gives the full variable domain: KAGVTQTPRYLIKTRGQQVTLSCSPISGHRSVSWYQQTPGQGLQFLFEYFSETQRNKGNFPGRFSGRQFSNSRSEMNVSTLELGDSALYLCASSLAGAGNTIYFGEGSWLTVV.

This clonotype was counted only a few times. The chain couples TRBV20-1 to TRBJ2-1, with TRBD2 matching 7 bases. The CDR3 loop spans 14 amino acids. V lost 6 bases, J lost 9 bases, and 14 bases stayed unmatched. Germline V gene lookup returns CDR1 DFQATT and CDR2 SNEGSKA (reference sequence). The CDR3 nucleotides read TGCAGTGCGGGGCGGACTAGGACTACATCTGAGCAGTTCTTC. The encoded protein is CSAGRTRTTSEQFF.

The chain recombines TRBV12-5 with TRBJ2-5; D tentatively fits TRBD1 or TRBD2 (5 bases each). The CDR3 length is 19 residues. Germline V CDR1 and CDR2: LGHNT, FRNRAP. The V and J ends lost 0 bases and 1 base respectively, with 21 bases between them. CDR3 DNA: TGTGCTAGTGGTTTGGTATCTCCCTCCGGGACGACCTCCCAAGAGACCCAGTACTTC. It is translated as CASGLVSPSGTTSQETQYF.

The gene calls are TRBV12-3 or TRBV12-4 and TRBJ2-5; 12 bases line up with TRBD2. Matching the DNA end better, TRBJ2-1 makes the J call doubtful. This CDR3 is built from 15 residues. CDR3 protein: CASSTTSGGIHEQFF. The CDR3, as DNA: TGTGCCAGCTCTACGACTAGCGGGGGTATCCATGAGCAGTTCTTC.

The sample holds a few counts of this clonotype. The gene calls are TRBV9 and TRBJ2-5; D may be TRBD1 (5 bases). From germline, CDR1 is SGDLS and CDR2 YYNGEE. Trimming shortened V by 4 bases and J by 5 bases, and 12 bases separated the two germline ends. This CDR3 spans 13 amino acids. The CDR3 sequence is CASSKQVGETQYF. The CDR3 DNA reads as TGTGCCAGCAGCAAACAGGTGGGGGAGACCCAGTACTTC.

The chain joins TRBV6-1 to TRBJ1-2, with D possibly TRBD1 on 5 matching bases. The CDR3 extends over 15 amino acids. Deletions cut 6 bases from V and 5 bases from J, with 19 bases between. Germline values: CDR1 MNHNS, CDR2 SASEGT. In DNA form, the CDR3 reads TGTGCCAGCAGGAACAGGCCCCTAACACCTTATGGCTACACCTTC. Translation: CASRNRPLTPYGYTF.

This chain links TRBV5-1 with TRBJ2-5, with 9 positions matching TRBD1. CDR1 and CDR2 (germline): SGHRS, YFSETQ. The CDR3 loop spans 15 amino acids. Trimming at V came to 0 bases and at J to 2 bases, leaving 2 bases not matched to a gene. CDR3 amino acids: CASSLGGTGQETQYF. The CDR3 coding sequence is TGCGCCAGCAGCTTGGGCGGGACAGGGCAAGAGACCCAGTACTTC.

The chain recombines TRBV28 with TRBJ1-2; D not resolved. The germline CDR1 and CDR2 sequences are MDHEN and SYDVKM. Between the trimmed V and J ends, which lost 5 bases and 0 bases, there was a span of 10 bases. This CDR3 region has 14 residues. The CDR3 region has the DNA TGTGCCAGCAGTGACGACCGAGCTAACTATGGCTACACCTTC. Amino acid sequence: CASSDDRANYGYTF.

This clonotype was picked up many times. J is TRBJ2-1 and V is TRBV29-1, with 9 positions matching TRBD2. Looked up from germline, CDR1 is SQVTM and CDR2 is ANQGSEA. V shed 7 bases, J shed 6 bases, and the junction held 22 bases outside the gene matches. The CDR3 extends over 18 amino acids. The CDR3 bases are TGCAGCGGGAGGTCGGGTGAAGCGGGAGGACCTCGAGGCAATGAGCAGTTCTTC. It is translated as CSGRSGEAGGPRGNEQFF.

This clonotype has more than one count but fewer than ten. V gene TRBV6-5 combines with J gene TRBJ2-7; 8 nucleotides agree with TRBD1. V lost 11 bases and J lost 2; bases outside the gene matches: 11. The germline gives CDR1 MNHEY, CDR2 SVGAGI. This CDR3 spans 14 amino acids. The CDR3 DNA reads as TGTGCCGCAACAGAGCGACAGGGGACCTACGAGCAGTACTTC. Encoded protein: CAATERQGTYEQYF.

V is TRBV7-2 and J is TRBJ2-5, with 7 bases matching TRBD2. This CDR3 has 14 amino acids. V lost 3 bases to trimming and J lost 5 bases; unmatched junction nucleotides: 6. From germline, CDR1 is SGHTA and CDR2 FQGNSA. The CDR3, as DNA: TGTGCCAGCAGCTTGCAAAGCGGGGTGGAGACCCAGTACTTC. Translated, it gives CASSLQSGVETQYF. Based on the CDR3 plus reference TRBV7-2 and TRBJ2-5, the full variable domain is GAGVSQSPSNKVTEKGKDVELRCDPISGHTALYWYRQSLGQGLEFLIYFQGNSAPDKSGLPSDRFSAERTGGSVSTLTIQRTQQEDSAVYLCASSLQSGVETQYFGPGTRLLVL.

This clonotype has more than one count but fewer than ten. CDR3 bases: TGTGCCAGCAGCGTAGGGGCGTCCATGGAGAACACTGAAGCTTTCTTT. Protein product: CASSVGASMENTEAFF. The gene calls are TRBV9 and TRBJ1-1, with no clear D. This CDR3 is built from 16 residues. V lost 0 bases and J lost 1, with 13 bases in between. Germline V gene lookup returns CDR1 SGDLS and CDR2 YYNGEE.